These 30 T cell receptor beta chains were all obtained from the same sample, sequenced in a study of T-cell memory formation after mild COVID-19. TCRdb recomputed calls from the 5' RACE reads with MiXCR, one row per CDR3 protein. The profile shows 75,000 to 95,000 distinct CDR3 sequences, 10% to 15% of them singletons. Sequenced material: PBMCs or a T cell subset sorted from them (not recorded which). Receptors were obtained from an adult woman who had mild COVID-19 (a few samples of this study predate the infection). Cell type and time point are not known.

The rearrangement links TRBV3-1 to TRBJ2-1; the D gene is possibly TRBD2 (5 bases). V lost 1 base, J lost 12 bases, and 16 bases lay in between. This CDR3 region has 14 residues. The germline gives CDR1 LGHDT, CDR2 YNNKEL (reference sequence). Here the CDR3 DNA reads TGTGCCAGCAGCCAAGCCAGTTACCGGGCGGGGCAGTTCTTC. Its translation: CASSQASYRAGQFF.

This clonotype was seen a handful of times. The chain couples TRBV7-9 to TRBJ2-3; 11 positions agree with TRBD2. J lost 3 bases, V lost 4 bases, and 6 bases had no gene match. This CDR3 has 16 amino acids. Germline V gene lookup returns CDR1 SEHNR and CDR2 FQNEAQ (reference sequence). The DNA of the CDR3 is TGTGCCAGCAGCTCAACTAGCGGGGGACTGACAGATACGCAGTATTTT. Protein sequence: CASSSTSGGLTDTQYF.

This clonotype was counted only a few times. The chain links TRBV7-9 to TRBJ2-3; unclear D gene. Trimming left V 0 bases short and J 4 bases short, with 8 bases between. The CDR3 has 14 amino acids. The V gene's germline CDR1 is SEHNR and CDR2 FQNEAQ (reference sequence). CDR3 DNA sequence: TGTGCCAGCAGCTTAGCGGCTACGGCAGATACGCAGTATTTT. Amino acid sequence: CASSLAATADTQYF.

The chain employs TRBV12-3 or TRBV12-4 and TRBJ1-1, with TRBD1 as a possible D gene (5 bases). V lost 6 bases, J lost 8 bases, and 7 bases lay in between. This CDR3 is built from 10 residues. CDR3 region: CASRGPEAFF. The CDR3 DNA reads as TGTGCCAGCAGGGGGCCCGAAGCTTTCTTT.

V usage is TRBV29-1 and J usage is TRBJ1-1; a weak D match, TRBD1 (6 bases). Germline V gene lookup returns CDR1 SQVTM and CDR2 ANQGSEA. The CDR3 extends over 12 amino acids. V lost 5 bases and J lost 1, with 8 bases in between. The CDR3 DNA reads TGCAGCGTTAAGACAGGGAACACTGAAGCTTTCTTT. Amino acid sequence: CSVKTGNTEAFF.

V usage is TRBV5-1 and J usage is TRBJ2-3; TRBD1 might be the D (5 bases). CDR1 is SGHRS and CDR2 is YFSETQ in the germline V gene. V lost 4 bases and J 2 bases, leaving 14 bases between the germline ends. The CDR3 runs 15 residues. The CDR3, as DNA: TGCGCCAGCAGCGACCGGTGGGGCACCACAGATACGCAGTATTTT. Protein product: CASSDRWGTTDTQYF.

The chain combines TRBV4-3 with TRBJ2-3; a possible D gene is TRBD2 (6 bases). The CDR3 is 14 residues long. Germline values: CDR1 LGHNA, CDR2 YSLEER. The ends were cut back, 4 bases at V and 0 bases at J, with 8 bases in the middle. DNA for the CDR3: TGCGCCAGCAGCCGAGGGAGGAGCACAGATACGCAGTATTTT. Translating it yields CASSRGRSTDTQYF.

This clonotype has a count of ten or more. The rearrangement links TRBV5-8 to TRBJ2-7, with D unresolved. The germline V gene has CDR1 SGHTS and CDR2 YDEGEE. Trimming pared 4 bases from V and 4 bases from J, leaving 21 bases between. The CDR3 has 16 amino acids. The DNA of the CDR3 is TGTGCCAGCAGCGCCACACCTTGGAAGGAAGCATACGAGCAGTACTTC. It translates to CASSATPWKEAYEQYF.

This clonotype appeared a few times. The J gene is TRBJ2-3, the V gene TRBV2, with D possibly called TRBD1 or TRBD2 (5 bases each). CDR3 length: 17 residues. Germline-derived CDR1 and CDR2 are SNHLY and FYNNEI. The V end lost 4 bases, the J end lost 4 bases, and 21 bases lay between the germline ends. CDR3 sequence reads: CASSGLPGPTVADTQYF. The CDR3 nucleotides are TGTGCCAGCAGTGGATTACCGGGACCCACCGTGGCAGATACGCAGTATTTT. Full variable domain (remainder filled in from reference TRBV2 and TRBJ2-3): EPEVTQTPSHQVTQMGQEVILRCVPISNHLYFYWYRQILGQKVEFLVSFYNNEISEKSEIFDDQFSVERPDGSNFTLKIRSTKLEDSAMYFCASSGLPGPTVADTQYFGPGTRLTVL.

V gene TRBV5-6 combines with J gene TRBJ2-7, with 8 bases matching TRBD2. The CDR3 consists of 14 residues. Germline CDR1 SGHDT, CDR2 YYEEEE. V shed 4 bases and J 3 bases; nucleotides not matched to a gene: 6. CDR3 nucleotide sequence: TGTGCCAGCAGCGTCACGGGAGGGGACTACGAGCAGTACTTC. It translates to CASSVTGGDYEQYF.

This clonotype was counted ten times or more. V and J are TRBV6-5 and TRBJ2-5; TRBD2 might be the D (6 bases). Trimming pared 3 bases from V and 2 bases from J, leaving 13 bases between. The CDR3 runs to 15 residues. CDR1 is MNHEY and CDR2 is SVGAGI in the germline V gene. The CDR3 bases are TGTGCCAGCAGTTATGGCGGGACCGGACAAGAGACCCAGTACTTC. This translates into CASSYGGTGQETQYF.

J is TRBJ1-1 and V is TRBV12-3 or TRBV12-4; tentative D call: TRBD1 (5 bases). The V gene lost 5 bases and the J gene lost 3 bases, with 7 bases spanning the gap. This CDR3 is built from 12 residues. This chain's CDR3 is CASSPGYTEAFF. CDR3 in DNA: TGTGCCAGCAGTCCAGGGTACACTGAAGCTTTCTTT.

The chain is built from TRBV6-4 and TRBJ1-2; perhaps TRBD1 as D (5 bases). Germline CDR1 reads MRHNA; CDR2 reads SNTAGT. V was shortened by 0 bases and J by 3 bases, with 8 bases between the two germline ends. The CDR3 length is 14 residues. DNA of the CDR3: TGTGCCAGCAGTGACTCGACGGGGGACTATGGCTACACCTTC. It specifies CASSDSTGDYGYTF.

V is TRBV9 and J is TRBJ2-3; TRBD2 is a possible D gene (5 bases). This CDR3 has 20 amino acids. V gave up 0 bases and J gave up 4 bases, with 27 bases separating them. Germline V gene lookup returns CDR1 SGDLS and CDR2 YYNGEE. This CDR3 is CASSVEFWGSGRRPPDTQYF. The CDR3 nucleotides read TGTGCCAGCAGCGTAGAGTTTTGGGGATCGGGAAGGCGCCCACCAGATACGCAGTATTTT.

This clonotype was recorded at least ten times. The chain employs TRBV7-8 and TRBJ2-7, with TRBD1 as a possible D gene (5 bases). V lost 5 bases and J 4 bases, leaving 15 bases between the germline ends. The CDR3 is made up of 14 amino acids. Germline CDR1 reads SGHVS; CDR2 reads FQNEAQ. CDR3 sequence (DNA): TGTGCCAGCAGCCGAAAGGACACACATTACGAGCAGTACTTC. This gives the protein CASSRKDTHYEQYF.

The chain has TRBV4-3 and TRBJ2-7; 7 bases map to TRBD2. Germline V lookup: CDR1 LGHNA, CDR2 YSLEER. This CDR3 contains 16 residues. With 1 base clipped from V and 0 bases from J, the junction kept 6 bases outside the gene matches. The CDR3 sequence: CASSQVRGSNSYEQYF. For the CDR3, the DNA is TGCGCCAGCAGCCAAGTGCGCGGGAGTAACTCCTACGAGCAGTACTTC.

This clonotype was counted between two and nine times. The chain uses TRBV29-1 and TRBJ2-3; 8 bases align to TRBD1. This CDR3 contains 19 residues. J lost 3 bases, V lost 7 bases, and 24 bases had no gene match. Germline assignment: CDR1 SQVTM and CDR2 ANQGSEA. CDR3 DNA sequence: TGCAGCGCCGGGACAGGCGGCCTCATCACGGGGGCTGGGACAGATACGCAGTATTTT. It specifies CSAGTGGLITGAGTDTQYF.

The chain employs TRBV24-1 and TRBJ2-3, with TRBD2 as a possible D gene (6 bases). The V end lost 1 base, the J end lost 7 bases, and 11 bases lay between the germline ends. The germline CDR1 and CDR2 sequences are KGHDR and SFDVKD. This CDR3 comprises 14 residues. CDR3: CATSDFRLGNTQYF. The CDR3 bases are TGTGCCACCAGTGATTTTCGACTAGGCAATACGCAGTATTTT.

The chain recombines TRBV5-5 with TRBJ1-1, with D possibly being TRBD1 (5 bases). V lost 0 bases and J lost 6, with 15 bases in between. Germline values: CDR1 SGHKS, CDR2 YYEKEE (reference sequence). The CDR3 runs to 15 residues. CDR3 residues: CASSLDRSLDAEAFF. The CDR3 DNA reads TGTGCCAGCAGCTTGGACAGGTCGCTTGACGCTGAAGCTTTCTTT.

Only a few counts were recorded for this clonotype. This chain links TRBV20-1 with TRBJ2-4; the D is unclear. Germline loops: CDR1 DFQATT, CDR2 SNEGSKA (reference sequence). V dropped 3 bases and J dropped 1 base, with 7 bases sitting between them. The CDR3 is 13 amino acids. CDR3: CSARPRAKNIQYF. DNA for the CDR3: TGCAGTGCTAGGCCCCGTGCCAAAAACATTCAGTACTTC.

This clonotype was seen more than once but under ten times. The gene calls are TRBV19 and TRBJ2-7; 9 bases line up with TRBD1. Germline V CDR1 and CDR2: LNHDA, SQIVND (reference sequence). The CDR3 totals 15 residues. The V gene end was trimmed by 6 bases and the J gene end by 2 bases; junction bases not matched to a gene: 8. The CDR3 spells CASSKGQGIPYEQYF. The CDR3 DNA reads as TGTGCCAGTAGCAAGGGACAGGGTATTCCCTACGAGCAGTACTTC.

This chain connects TRBV7-6 to TRBJ2-1, with 9 bases aligning to TRBD1. Losses at the gene ends were 3 bases for V and 3 bases for J; bases not matched to a gene: 3. Germline assignment: CDR1 SGHVS and CDR2 FNYEAQ. This CDR3 region has 15 residues. DNA for the CDR3: TGTGCCAGCAGCTTTCGGGACAGGGACTACAATGAGCAGTTCTTC. Translated, it gives CASSFRDRDYNEQFF.

The chain recombines TRBV21-1 with TRBJ1-4. TRBV21-1 is a known pseudogene. The CDR3 extends over 17 amino acids. The CDR3 bases are TGTGCCAGCAGCACACCTTCAGGAAGGAGGGAGGGGGGAAAACTGTTTTTT. It yields the protein CASSTPSGRREGGKLFF.

The rearrangement uses TRBV5-1 and TRBJ2-5; 13 positions agree with TRBD2. The CDR3 is made up of 16 amino acids. With 4 bases clipped from V and 4 bases from J, the junction kept 7 bases outside the gene matches. Germline lookup yields CDR1 SGHRS and CDR2 YFSETQ. This CDR3 is CASSTRTSGSSETQYF. The CDR3 DNA is TGCGCCAGCAGCACCAGGACTAGCGGGAGTTCAGAGACCCAGTACTTC.

This sequence joins TRBV24-1 and TRBJ2-1, with 9 bases that match TRBD1. The CDR3 sequence is 15 residues long. Germline lookup yields CDR1 KGHDR and CDR2 SFDVKD. Losses at the gene ends were 3 bases for V and 9 bases for J; bases not matched to a gene: 8. As DNA, the CDR3 is TGTGCCACCAGTGATGGGACAGGGAGATTGGCTGAGCAGTTCTTC. It is translated as CATSDGTGRLAEQFF.

This clonotype has just a few counts. V usage is TRBV10-3 and J usage is TRBJ2-5; 10 positions agree with TRBD2. This CDR3 comprises 16 residues. Germline assignment: CDR1 ENHRY and CDR2 SYGVKD. The V and J ends lost 0 bases and 5 bases, in that order; junction bases with no gene match: 6. The CDR3 region is CAISESDTSGAETQYF. DNA for the CDR3: TGTGCCATCAGTGAGTCGGATACTAGCGGGGCCGAGACCCAGTACTTC.

The rearrangement joins TRBV21-1 to TRBJ2-1. TRBV21-1 is listed as a pseudogene. CDR3 size: 9 residues. The CDR3 DNA is TGTGCCAGCAGCCCGTCTGGGTTCTTC. This translates into CASSPSGFF.

The V gene is TRBV5-1, the J gene TRBJ1-6; D perhaps matches TRBD1 (5 bases). Germline V CDR1 and CDR2: SGHRS, YFSETQ. The V end lost 0 bases, the J end lost 8 bases, and 9 bases lay between the germline ends. The CDR3 runs to 14 residues. The CDR3 sequence is CASSLVGEDSPLHF. The CDR3 coding sequence is TGCGCCAGCAGCTTGGTGGGGGAGGATTCACCCCTCCACTTT.

The rearrangement uses TRBV4-1 and TRBJ2-1; D remains ambiguous. The CDR3 has 12 residues. Germline V gene sequence: CDR1 MGHRA, CDR2 YSYEKL. V dropped 4 bases and J dropped 5 bases, with 6 bases sitting between them. In DNA, the CDR3 is TGCGCCAGCAGCCTCAGGAACAATGAGCAGTTCTTC. Protein: CASSLRNNEQFF.

The chain joins TRBV9 to TRBJ1-2, with 8 bases aligning to TRBD1. The germline V gene has CDR1 SGDLS and CDR2 YYNGEE. V lost 0 bases and J lost 2; bases outside the gene matches: 9. The CDR3 has 17 residues. CDR3 amino acids: CASSVAPDRGYNYGYTF. For the CDR3, the DNA is TGTGCCAGCAGCGTAGCTCCAGACAGGGGCTACAACTATGGCTACACCTTC.